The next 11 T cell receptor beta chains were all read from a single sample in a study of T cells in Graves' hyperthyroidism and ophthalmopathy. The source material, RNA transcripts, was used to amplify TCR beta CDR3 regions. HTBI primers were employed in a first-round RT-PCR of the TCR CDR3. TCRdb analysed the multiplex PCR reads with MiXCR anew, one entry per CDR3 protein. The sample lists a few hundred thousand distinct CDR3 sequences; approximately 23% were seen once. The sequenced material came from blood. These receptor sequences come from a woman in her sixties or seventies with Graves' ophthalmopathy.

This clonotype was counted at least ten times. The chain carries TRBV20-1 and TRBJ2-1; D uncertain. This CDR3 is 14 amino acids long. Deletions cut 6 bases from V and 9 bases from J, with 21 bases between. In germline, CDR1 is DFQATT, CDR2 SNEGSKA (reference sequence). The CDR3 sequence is CSAATPDHNGEQFF. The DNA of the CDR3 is TGCAGTGCAGCGACTCCGGACCACAATGGTGAGCAGTTCTTC.

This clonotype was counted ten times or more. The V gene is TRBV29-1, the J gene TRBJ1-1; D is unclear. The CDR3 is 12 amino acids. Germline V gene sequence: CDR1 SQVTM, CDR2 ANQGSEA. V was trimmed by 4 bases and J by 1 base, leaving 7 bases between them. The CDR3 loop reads CSVGLQNTEAFF. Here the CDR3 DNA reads TGCAGCGTTGGGCTCCAGAACACTGAAGCTTTCTTT. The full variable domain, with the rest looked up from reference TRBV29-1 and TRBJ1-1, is SAVISQKPSRDICQRGTSLTIQCQVDSQVTMMFWYRQQPGQSLTLIATANQGSEATYESGFVIDKFPISRPNLTFSTLTVSNMSPEDSSIYLCSVGLQNTEAFFGQGTRLTVV.

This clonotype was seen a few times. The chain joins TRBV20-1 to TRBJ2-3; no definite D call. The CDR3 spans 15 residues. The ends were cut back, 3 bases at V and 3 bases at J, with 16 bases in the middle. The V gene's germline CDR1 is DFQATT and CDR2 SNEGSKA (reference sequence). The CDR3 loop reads CSASLRSTTTDTQYF. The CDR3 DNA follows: TGCAGTGCTAGCTTGAGGAGTACAACTACAGATACGCAGTATTTT.

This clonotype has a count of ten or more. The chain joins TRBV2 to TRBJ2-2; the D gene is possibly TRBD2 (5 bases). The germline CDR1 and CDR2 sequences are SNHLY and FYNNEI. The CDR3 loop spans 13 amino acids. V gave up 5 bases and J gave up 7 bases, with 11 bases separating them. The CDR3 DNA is TGTGCCAGCAGTACTAGAGAGCGCGGGGAGCTGTTTTTT. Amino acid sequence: CASSTRERGELFF.

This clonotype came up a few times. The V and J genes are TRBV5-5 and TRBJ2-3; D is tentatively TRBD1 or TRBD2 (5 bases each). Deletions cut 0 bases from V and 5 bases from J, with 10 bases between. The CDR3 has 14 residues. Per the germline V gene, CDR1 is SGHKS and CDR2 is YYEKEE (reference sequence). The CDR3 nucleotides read TGTGCCAGCAGCTTGGCAGGGACCGGAGATACGCAGTATTTT. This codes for CASSLAGTGDTQYF. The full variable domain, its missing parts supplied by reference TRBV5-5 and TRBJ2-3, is DAGVTQSPTHLIKTRGQQVTLRCSPISGHKSVSWYQQVLGQGPQFIFQYYEKEERGRGNFPDRFSARQFPNYSSELNVNALLLGDSALYLCASSLAGTGDTQYFGPGTRLTVL.

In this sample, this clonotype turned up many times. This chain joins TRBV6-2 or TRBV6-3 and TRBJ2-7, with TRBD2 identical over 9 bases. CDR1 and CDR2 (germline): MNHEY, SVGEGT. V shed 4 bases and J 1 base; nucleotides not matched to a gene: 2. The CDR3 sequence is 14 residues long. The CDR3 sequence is CASSSGLASYEQYF. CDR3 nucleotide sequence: TGTGCCAGCAGTTCCGGACTAGCGTCCTACGAGCAGTACTTC.

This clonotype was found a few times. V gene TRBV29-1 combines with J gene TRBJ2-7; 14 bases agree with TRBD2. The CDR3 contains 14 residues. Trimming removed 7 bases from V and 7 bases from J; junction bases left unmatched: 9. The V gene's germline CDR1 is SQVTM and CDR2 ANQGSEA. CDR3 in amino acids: CSGGGLAGAGEQYF. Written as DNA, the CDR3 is TGCAGCGGGGGGGGACTAGCGGGAGCGGGGGAGCAGTACTTC.

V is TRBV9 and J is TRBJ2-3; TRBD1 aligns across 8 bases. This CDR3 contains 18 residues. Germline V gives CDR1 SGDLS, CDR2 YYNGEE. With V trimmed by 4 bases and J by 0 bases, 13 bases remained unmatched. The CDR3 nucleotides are TGTGCCAGCAGCTTGCTTACAGGGGGGCAGCCTAGCACAGATACGCAGTATTTT. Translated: CASSLLTGGQPSTDTQYF.

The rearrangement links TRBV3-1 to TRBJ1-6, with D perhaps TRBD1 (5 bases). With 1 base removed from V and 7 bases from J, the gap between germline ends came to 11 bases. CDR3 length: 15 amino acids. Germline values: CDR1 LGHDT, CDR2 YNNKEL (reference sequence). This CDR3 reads CASSQATARNSPLHF. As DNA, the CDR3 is TGTGCCAGCAGCCAAGCGACAGCTAGGAATTCACCCCTCCACTTT.

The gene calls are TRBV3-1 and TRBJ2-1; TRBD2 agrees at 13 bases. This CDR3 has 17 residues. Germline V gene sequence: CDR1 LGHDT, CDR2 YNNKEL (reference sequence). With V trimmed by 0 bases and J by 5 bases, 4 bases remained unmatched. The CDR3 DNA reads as TGTGCCAGCAGCCAAGATTTGGGACTAGCGGGAAACAATGAGCAGTTCTTC. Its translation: CASSQDLGLAGNNEQFF.

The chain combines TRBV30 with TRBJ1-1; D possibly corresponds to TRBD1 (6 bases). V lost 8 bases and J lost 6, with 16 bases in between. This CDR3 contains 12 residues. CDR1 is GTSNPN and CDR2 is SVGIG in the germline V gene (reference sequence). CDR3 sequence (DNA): TGTGCCCAAGGTAGGGGGACCCCTGAAGCTTTCTTT. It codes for CAQGRGTPEAFF.